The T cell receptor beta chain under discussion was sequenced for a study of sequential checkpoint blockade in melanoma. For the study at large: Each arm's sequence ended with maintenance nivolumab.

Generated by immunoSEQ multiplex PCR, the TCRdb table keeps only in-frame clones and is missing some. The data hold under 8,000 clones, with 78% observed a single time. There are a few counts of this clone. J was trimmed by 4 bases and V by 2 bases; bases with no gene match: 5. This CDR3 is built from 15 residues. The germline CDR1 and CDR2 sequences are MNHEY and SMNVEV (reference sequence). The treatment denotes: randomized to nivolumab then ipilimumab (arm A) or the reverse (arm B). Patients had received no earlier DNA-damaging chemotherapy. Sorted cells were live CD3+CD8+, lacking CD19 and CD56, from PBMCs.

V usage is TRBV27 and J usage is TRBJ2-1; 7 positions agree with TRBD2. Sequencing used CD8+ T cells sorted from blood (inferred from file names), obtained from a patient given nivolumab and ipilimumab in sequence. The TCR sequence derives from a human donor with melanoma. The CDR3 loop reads CASSLNAGAYNEQFF. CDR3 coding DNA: TGTGCCAGCAGTTTAAACGCGGGAGCGTACAATGAGCAGTTCTTC.